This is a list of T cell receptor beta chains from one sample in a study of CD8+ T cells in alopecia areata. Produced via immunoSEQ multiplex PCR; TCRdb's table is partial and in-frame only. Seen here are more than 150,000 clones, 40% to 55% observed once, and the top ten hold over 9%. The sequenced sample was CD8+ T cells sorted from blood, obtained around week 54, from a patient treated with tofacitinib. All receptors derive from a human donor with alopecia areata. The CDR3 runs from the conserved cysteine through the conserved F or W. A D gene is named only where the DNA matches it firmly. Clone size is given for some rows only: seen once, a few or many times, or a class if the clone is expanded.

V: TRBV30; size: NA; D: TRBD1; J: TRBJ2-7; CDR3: CAWSFPGQGNSYEQYF; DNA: TGTGCCTGGAGTTTTCCGGGACAGGGCAACTCCTACGAGCAGTACTTC
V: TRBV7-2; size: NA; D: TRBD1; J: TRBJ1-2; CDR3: CASSLVQGADGYTF; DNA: TGTGCCAGCAGCTTAGTACAGGGGGCTGATGGCTACACCTTC
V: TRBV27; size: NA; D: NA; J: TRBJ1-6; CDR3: CASSLYPGSSPLHF; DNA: TGTGCCAGCAGTTTATATCCTGGGAGTTCACCCCTCCACTTT
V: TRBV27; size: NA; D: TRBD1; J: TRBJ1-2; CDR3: CASSLGQGGSYGYTF; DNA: TGTGCCAGCAGTCTCGGACAGGGGGGGAGCTATGGCTACACCTTC
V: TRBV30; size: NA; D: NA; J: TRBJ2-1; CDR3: CAWAHRVSYNEQFF; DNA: TGTGCCTGGGCCCACAGGGTTTCCTACAATGAGCAGTTCTTC
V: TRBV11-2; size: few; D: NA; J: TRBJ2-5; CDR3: CASSSKPLYSSDQETQYF; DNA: TGTGCCAGCAGCTCCAAGCCTCTGTACTCTTCGGACCAAGAGACCCAGTACTTC
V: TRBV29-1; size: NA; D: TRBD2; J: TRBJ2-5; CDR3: CSVATSGGAPETQYF; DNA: TGCAGCGTTGCAACTAGCGGGGGGGCCCCAGAGACCCAGTACTTC
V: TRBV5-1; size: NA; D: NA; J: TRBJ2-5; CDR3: CASSSQGGTQETQYF; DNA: TGCGCCAGCAGCTCCCAAGGCGGTACACAAGAGACCCAGTACTTC
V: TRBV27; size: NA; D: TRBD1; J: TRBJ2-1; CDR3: CASSHRTGEDNEQFF; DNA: TGTGCCAGCAGCCATAGGACAGGGGAAGACAATGAGCAGTTCTTC
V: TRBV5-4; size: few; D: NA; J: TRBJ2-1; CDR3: CASSFGYNEQFF; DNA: TGTGCCAGCAGCTTTGGATACAATGAGCAGTTCTTC
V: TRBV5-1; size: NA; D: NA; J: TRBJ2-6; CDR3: CASSLEGRAGANVLTF; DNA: TGCGCCAGCAGCTTGGAGGGCAGGGCTGGGGCCAACGTCCTGACTTTC
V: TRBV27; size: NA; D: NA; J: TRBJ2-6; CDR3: CASSPSPGGAGSGANVLTF; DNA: TGTGCCAGCAGTCCCTCCCCTGGGGGGGCGGGTTCTGGGGCCAACGTCCTGACTTTC
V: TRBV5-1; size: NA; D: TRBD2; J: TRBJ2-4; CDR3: CASSQRGENIQYF; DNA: TGCGCCAGCAGCCAGCGGGGGGAGAACATTCAGTACTTC
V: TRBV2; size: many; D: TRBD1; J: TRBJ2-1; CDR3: CASSWDRGNEQFF; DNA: TGTGCCAGCAGTTGGGACAGGGGAAATGAGCAGTTCTTC
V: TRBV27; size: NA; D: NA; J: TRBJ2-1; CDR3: CASSLGGLGSYNEQFF; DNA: TGTGCCAGCAGTTTAGGAGGACTGGGCTCCTACAATGAGCAGTTCTTC
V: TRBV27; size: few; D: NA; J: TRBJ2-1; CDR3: CASSPYPPGRYNEQFF; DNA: TGTGCCAGCAGTCCATACCCTCCGGGCAGATACAATGAGCAGTTCTTC
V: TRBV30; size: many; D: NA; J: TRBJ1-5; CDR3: CAWSVEQGNQPQHF; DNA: TGTGCCTGGAGTGTAGAACAGGGTAATCAGCCCCAGCATTTT
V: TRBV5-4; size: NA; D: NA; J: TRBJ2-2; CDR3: CASSLQGLRNTGELFF; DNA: TGTGCCAGCAGCTTACAGGGCCTAAGGAACACCGGGGAGCTGTTTTTT
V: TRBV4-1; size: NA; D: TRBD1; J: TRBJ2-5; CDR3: CASSQGPGTEETQYF; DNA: TGCGCCAGCAGCCAAGGTCCCGGGACAGAAGAGACCCAGTACTTC
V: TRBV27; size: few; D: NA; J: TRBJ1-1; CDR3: CASSLMAGAVGAEAFF; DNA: TGTGCCAGCAGTTTAATGGCAGGGGCGGTGGGCGCTGAAGCTTTCTTT
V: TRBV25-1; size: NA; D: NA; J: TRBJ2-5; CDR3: CASRGHNLGVPPETQYF; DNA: TGTGCCAGCAGGGGACATAACCTCGGGGTGCCCCCCGAGACCCAGTACTTC
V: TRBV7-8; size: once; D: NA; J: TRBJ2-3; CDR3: CASSRIERNTDTQYF; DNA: TGTGCCAGCAGCCGCATCGAGCGTAATACAGATACGCAGTATTTT
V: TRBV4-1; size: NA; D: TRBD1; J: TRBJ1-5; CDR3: CASSQEGQGAHQPQHF; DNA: TGCGCCAGCAGCCAAGAAGGGCAGGGGGCCCATCAGCCCCAGCATTTT
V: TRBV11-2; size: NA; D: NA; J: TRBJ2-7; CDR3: CASTTRKGEQYF; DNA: TGTGCCAGCACCACCCGGAAAGGCGAGCAGTACTTC
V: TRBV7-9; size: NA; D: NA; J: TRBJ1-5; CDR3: CASSMDGGGNQPQHF; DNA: TGTGCCAGCAGCATGGATGGAGGGGGCAATCAGCCCCAGCATTTT
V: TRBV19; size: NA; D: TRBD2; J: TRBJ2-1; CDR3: CATLFPASGYNEQFF; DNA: TGTGCCACTTTATTCCCGGCTAGCGGCTACAATGAGCAGTTCTTC
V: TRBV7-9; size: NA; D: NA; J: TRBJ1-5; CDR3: CASSFGPSNQPQHF; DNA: TGTGCCAGCAGCTTCGGACCAAGCAATCAGCCCCAGCATTTT
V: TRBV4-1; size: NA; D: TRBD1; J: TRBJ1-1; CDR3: CASSQMGTGMNTEAFF; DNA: TGCGCCAGCAGCCAAATGGGGACAGGGATGAACACTGAAGCTTTCTTT
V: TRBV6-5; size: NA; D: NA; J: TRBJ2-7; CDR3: CASSPTDTYEQYF; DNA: TGTGCCAGCAGCCCGACAGACACCTACGAGCAGTACTTC
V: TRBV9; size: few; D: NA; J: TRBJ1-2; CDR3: CASSVGDGGYTF; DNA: TGTGCCAGCAGCGTGGGGGACGGAGGATACACCTTC
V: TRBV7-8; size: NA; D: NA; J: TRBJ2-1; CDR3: CASSFGGLSYNEQFF; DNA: TGTGCCAGCAGCTTCGGGGGGCTTTCCTACAATGAGCAGTTCTTC
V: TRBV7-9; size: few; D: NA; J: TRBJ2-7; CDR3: CASSRDRAYEQYF; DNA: TGTGCCAGCAGCCGCGACAGAGCCTACGAGCAGTACTTC
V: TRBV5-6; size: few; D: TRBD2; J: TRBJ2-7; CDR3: CASSFAGAYEQYF; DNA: TGTGCCAGCAGCTTCGCGGGGGCCTACGAGCAGTACTTC
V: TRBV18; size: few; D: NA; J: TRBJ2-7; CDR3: CASSPKDRSYEQYF; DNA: TGTGCCAGCTCCCCTAAAGACCGCTCCTACGAGCAGTACTTC
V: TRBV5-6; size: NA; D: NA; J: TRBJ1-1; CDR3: CASSPTGLDTEAFF; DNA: TGTGCCAGCAGTCCTACAGGGTTGGACACTGAAGCTTTCTTT
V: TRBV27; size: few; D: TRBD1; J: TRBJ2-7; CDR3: CATAARGFNEQYF; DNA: TGTGCCACGGCGGCCAGGGGGTTCAACGAGCAGTACTTC
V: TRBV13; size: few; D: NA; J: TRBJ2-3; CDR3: CASSSGRSTDTQYF; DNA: TGTGCCAGCAGCTCAGGCAGGTCCACAGATACGCAGTATTTT
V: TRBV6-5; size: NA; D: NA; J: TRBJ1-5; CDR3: CASSPRDNSNQPQHF; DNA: TGTGCCAGCAGTCCCCGGGACAATAGCAATCAGCCCCAGCATTTT
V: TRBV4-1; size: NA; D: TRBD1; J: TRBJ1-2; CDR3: CASSQPETGRGYTF; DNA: TGCGCCAGCAGCCAACCTGAGACAGGGCGCGGCTACACCTTC
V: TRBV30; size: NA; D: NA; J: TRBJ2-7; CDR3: CAWSWDSTPYF; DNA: TGTGCCTGGAGTTGGGACTCCACCCCGTACTTC
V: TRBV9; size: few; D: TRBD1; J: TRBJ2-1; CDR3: CASSVTRGPYNEQFF; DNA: TGTGCCAGCAGCGTAACGAGGGGGCCCTACAATGAGCAGTTCTTC
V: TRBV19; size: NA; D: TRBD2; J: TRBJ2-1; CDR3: CASSTSGGYNEQFF; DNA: TGTGCCAGTAGCACTAGCGGGGGGTACAATGAGCAGTTCTTC
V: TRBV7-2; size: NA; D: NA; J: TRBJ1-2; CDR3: CASSLEITRLRGAWGYTF; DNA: TGTGCCAGCAGCTTAGAGATTACACGCCTCAGGGGCGCTTGGGGCTACACCTTC
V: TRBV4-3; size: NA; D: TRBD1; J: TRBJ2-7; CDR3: CASSYGTDPSYEQYF; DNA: TGCGCCAGCAGCTACGGGACAGATCCCTCCTACGAGCAGTACTTC
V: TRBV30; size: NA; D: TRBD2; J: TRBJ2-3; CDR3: CAWIAGTRGTQYF; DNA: TGTGCCTGGATCGCCGGGACTAGAGGTACGCAGTATTTT
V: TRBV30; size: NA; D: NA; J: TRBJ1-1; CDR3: CAWTAPNGGARTEAFF; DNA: TGTGCCTGGACCGCGCCAAATGGGGGGGCTAGGACTGAAGCTTTCTTT
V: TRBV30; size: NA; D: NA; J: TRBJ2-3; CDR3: CAWNSGVSTDTQYF; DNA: TGTGCCTGGAATTCGGGAGTTAGCACAGATACGCAGTATTTT
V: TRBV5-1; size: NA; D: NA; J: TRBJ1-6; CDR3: CASRETNSPLHF; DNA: TGCGCCAGCCGGGAAACAAATTCACCCCTCCACTTT
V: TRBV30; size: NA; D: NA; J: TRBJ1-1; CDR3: CAWSSGANTEAFF; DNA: TGTGCCTGGAGTTCTGGGGCGAACACTGAAGCTTTCTTT
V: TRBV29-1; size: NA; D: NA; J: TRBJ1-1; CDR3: CSVEDVGSGTEAFF; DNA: TGCAGCGTTGAAGATGTCGGATCTGGGACTGAAGCTTTCTTT
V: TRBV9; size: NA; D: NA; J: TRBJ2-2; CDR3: CASSVGWETGELFF; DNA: TGTGCCAGCAGCGTAGGTTGGGAGACCGGGGAGCTGTTTTTT
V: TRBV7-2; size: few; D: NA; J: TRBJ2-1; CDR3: CASSLARLEQFF; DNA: TGTGCCAGCAGCTTAGCGCGCCTAGAGCAGTTCTTC
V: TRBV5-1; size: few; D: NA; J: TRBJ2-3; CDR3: CASSLNGGSSSTDTQYF; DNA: TGCGCCAGCAGCTTGAATGGGGGATCTAGCAGCACAGATACGCAGTATTTT
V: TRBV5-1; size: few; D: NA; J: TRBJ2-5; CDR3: CASSPGLYPHQETQYF; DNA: TGCGCCAGCAGCCCCGGACTATACCCCCACCAAGAGACCCAGTACTTC
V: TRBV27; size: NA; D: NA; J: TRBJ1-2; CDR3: CASSLEGSGGANGYTF; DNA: TGTGCCAGCAGTTTGGAAGGTTCGGGGGGCGCGAATGGCTACACCTTC